This TCR beta chain was obtained from a study of blood T cell repertoires in COVID-19. For the study at large: Sites across the United States, Italy and Spain contributed samples from acute and convalescent COVID-19. T cells, B-cell-depleted T cells, or PBMCs provided the cDNA or gDNA that served as material.

In the source study's methods: Amplification from reference gene primers served as the basis for estimated nucleated cell counts. Assay used: immunoSEQ multiplex PCR; TCRdb lists only in-frame clones, some missing. V and J calls and clone size are given by that table; D and trimming were obtained from the DNA. The sample has some 26,000 clones, about 85% seen once; the top ten hold around half. CDR1 and CDR2 from the germline V gene are MDHEN and SYDVKM. The CDR3 is 14 amino acids. V was trimmed by 5 bases and J by 4 bases, leaving 12 bases between them. The TCR originated in a middle-aged man with active or convalescent COVID-19. V is TRBV28 and J is TRBJ1-5, with D possibly being TRBD1 (6 bases). Material for sequencing was peripheral blood. CDR3 coding DNA: TGTGCCAGCAGTCCGAAACAGGGAAATCAGCCCCAGCATTTT. This encodes CASSPKQGNQPQHF.